This is a list of T cell receptor beta chains from one sample in a study of blood T cells in healthy people across ages. TCRdb re-called the 5' RACE reads with MiXCR, one entry per CDR3 protein. This table has hundreds of thousands of distinct CDR3 sequences, under 30% appearing once. The specimen was blood. These receptors were taken from an elderly woman in good health. Both conserved end residues are part of each CDR3. The order of the fields is J gene, CDR3 length, clone size, D gene, V gene, CDR3 protein, CDR3 DNA. D genes are given only for firm matches. Expanded clones get a size class; other rows say once, few or many, or leave the size out.

>TRBJ2-4|14|few|NA|TRBV20-1
CSAREGGAGGIQYF
TGCAGTGCTAGAGAGGGGGGGGCCGGAGGCATTCAGTACTTC
>TRBJ1-5|14|NA|NA|TRBV10-3
CAISLGQINQPQHF
TGTGCCATCAGCCTAGGACAGATAAATCAGCCCCAGCATTTT
>TRBJ1-1|15|NA|NA|TRBV20-1
CSARDYLRENTEAFF
TGCAGTGCTAGAGATTATCTACGGGAAAATACTGAAGCTTTCTTT
>TRBJ2-5|15|few|NA|TRBV20-1
CSARDVGGPQETQYF
TGCAGTGCTAGAGATGTGGGGGGGCCGCAAGAGACCCAGTACTTC
>TRBJ2-1|12|many|TRBD1|TRBV29-1
CSVDPAGTAQFF
TGCAGCGTTGACCCCGCCGGGACAGCGCAGTTCTTC
>TRBJ1-6|16|many|TRBD1|TRBV5-1
CASSLQQGNYNSPLHF
TGCGCCAGCAGCCTGCAACAGGGGAACTATAATTCACCCCTCCACTTT
>TRBJ1-1|14|few|NA|TRBV5-1
CASSQGISNTEAFF
TGCGCCAGCAGCCAAGGGATTTCGAACACTGAAGCTTTCTTT
>TRBJ2-3|15|once|NA|TRBV12-3/TRBV12-4
CASSYGSRSADTQYF
TGTGCCAGCAGTTACGGCAGCAGGAGCGCAGATACGCAGTATTTC
>TRBJ2-1|17|many|TRBD1|TRBV20-1
CSGASGGRGAGYNEQFF
TGCAGTGGGGCTTCAGGGGGCCGGGGTGCGGGATACAATGAGCAGTTCTTC
>TRBJ2-1|12|many|NA|TRBV5-1
CASKGGGNEQFF
TGCGCCAGCAAGGGGGGGGGAAATGAGCAGTTCTTC
>TRBJ1-1|15|NA|NA|TRBV7-2
CASSLEAREGTEAFF
TGTGCCAGCAGCTTAGAGGCCAGGGAAGGCACTGAAGCTTTCTTT
>TRBJ2-7|14|once|NA|TRBV27
CASSETWTAYEQYF
TGTGCCAGCAGTGAGACCTGGACAGCCTACGAGCAGTACTTC
>TRBJ2-1|13|NA|TRBD1|TRBV7-2
CASSIQGAGEQFF
TGTGCCAGCAGCATACAGGGGGCCGGAGAGCAGTTCTTC
>TRBJ1-5|17|many|NA|TRBV6-6
CASSYGAGPPSGQPQHF
TGTGCCAGCAGTTACGGGGCGGGTCCTCCCTCGGGTCAGCCCCAGCATTTT
>TRBJ2-2|16|NA|TRBD2|TRBV3-1
CASSQVAGANTGELFF
TGTGCCAGCAGCCAAGTGGCGGGGGCGAACACCGGGGAGCTGTTTTTT
>TRBJ2-7|14|many|TRBD2|TRBV28
CATQRRGGRYEQYF
TGTGCCACCCAAAGGCGGGGGGGACGCTACGAGCAGTACTTC
>TRBJ1-1|14|NA|NA|TRBV3-1
CASSQQGSKTGAFF
TGTGCCAGCAGCCAACAGGGTTCGAAAACTGGAGCTTTCTTT
>TRBJ2-7|13|many|NA|TRBV28
CASIRPSPYEQYF
TGTGCCAGCATCAGGCCTTCTCCCTACGAGCAGTACTTC
>TRBJ1-4|17|few|TRBD1|TRBV12-5
CASGLVRTGGHNEKLFF
TGTGCTAGTGGTTTGGTACGGACAGGGGGCCATAATGAAAAACTGTTTTTT
>TRBJ2-2|16|NA|NA|TRBV20-1
CSAIDSRTPSTGELFF
TGCAGTGCTATAGACAGTAGAACGCCGAGCACCGGGGAGCTGTTTTTT
>TRBJ2-1|16|many|NA|TRBV6-2/TRBV6-3
CASSYSRLWPGNEQFF
TGTGCCAGCAGTTACTCGAGATTGTGGCCTGGCAATGAGCAGTTCTTC
>TRBJ1-1|13|NA|NA|TRBV10-3
CAISDLPNTEAFF
TGTGCCATCAGTGATTTACCGAACACTGAAGCTTTCTTT
>TRBJ1-1|11|few|NA|TRBV20-1
CSASDEREAFF
TGCAGTGCTAGCGACGAGAGAGAAGCTTTCTTT
>TRBJ2-3|14|NA|NA|TRBV28
CASTLQGTTDTQYF
TGTGCCAGCACCCTCCAGGGGACCACAGATACGCAGTATTTT
>TRBJ1-6|14|NA|NA|TRBV7-2
CASSSSGLNSPLHF
TGTGCCAGCAGCTCAAGTGGACTGAATTCACCCCTCCACTTT
>TRBJ2-2|13|NA|NA|TRBV30
CAWSVRRAGELFF
TGTGCCTGGAGTGTACGCCGGGCCGGGGAGCTGTTTTTT
>TRBJ1-1|14|few|NA|TRBV5-1
CASSPGQARSQAFF
TGCGCCAGCAGCCCGGGGCAGGCGCGAAGTCAAGCTTTCTTT
>TRBJ2-1|17|NA|TRBD2|TRBV28
CASTPSGGTSGRGEQFF
TGTGCCAGCACCCCTAGTGGTGGGACTAGCGGGAGAGGTGAGCAGTTCTTC
>TRBJ1-2|12|many|NA|TRBV20-1
CSVEEGDYGYTF
TGCAGTGTCGAAGAGGGGGACTATGGCTACACCTTC
>TRBJ1-1|15|few|NA|TRBV20-1
CSARPGAGLYTEAFF
TGCAGTGCTAGGCCTGGGGCAGGGCTATACACTGAAGCTTTCTTT
>TRBJ1-1|12|few|NA|TRBV29-1
CSVAPGDTEAFF
TGCAGCGTCGCCCCAGGGGACACTGAAGCTTTCTTT
>TRBJ1-1|14|NA|TRBD1|TRBV5-1
CASSLLDRASEAFF
TGCGCCAGCAGCCTATTGGACAGGGCTTCTGAAGCTTTCTTT
>TRBJ2-1|15|many|TRBD2|TRBV3-1
CASRRRGGRDNEQFF
TGTGCCAGCAGACGTCGCGGGGGACGTGACAATGAGCAGTTCTTC
>TRBJ2-5|14|once|NA|TRBV9
CASSGGEGTKTQYF
TGTGCCAGCAGCGGAGGCGAGGGGACGAAGACCCAGTACTTC
>TRBJ1-6|18|few|NA|TRBV20-1
CSARTLYSGSSYNSPLHF
TGCAGTGCTAGAACCCTCTATTCAGGGAGCTCCTATAATTCACCCCTCCACTTT
>TRBJ2-7|14|NA|TRBD2|TRBV20-1
CSDREGLAVNEQYF
TGCAGTGATAGAGAGGGACTAGCGGTCAACGAGCAGTACTTC
>TRBJ2-7|16|NA|TRBD2|TRBV5-1
CASSLGFMGLADEQYF
TGCGCCAGCAGCTTGGGATTTATGGGACTAGCGGACGAGCAGTACTTC
>TRBJ1-6|17|NA|TRBD1|TRBV5-1
CASSLDLRRQGDSPLHF
TGCGCCAGCAGCTTGGATCTGCGTCGACAGGGGGATTCACCCCTCCACTTT
>TRBJ1-1|15|few|NA|TRBV20-1
CSASSLARENTEAFF
TGCAGTGCTAGTAGTCTCGCGAGGGAGAACACTGAAGCTTTCTTT
>TRBJ2-7|15|NA|NA|TRBV5-1
CASSVTTGSTYEQYF
TGCGCCAGCAGCGTGACGACAGGATCTACCTACGAGCAGTACTTC
>TRBJ1-1|12|NA|TRBD1|TRBV30
CACTGGPTEAFF
TGTGCCTGTACAGGGGGACCCACTGAAGCTTTCTTT
>TRBJ2-7|13|many|TRBD1|TRBV20-1
CSAYGQGSYEQYF
TGCAGTGCTTACGGACAGGGATCCTACGAGCAGTACTTC
>TRBJ1-1|12|NA|NA|TRBV7-8
CASSSGDPEAFF
TGTGCCAGCAGCTCGGGGGACCCCGAAGCTTTCTTT
>TRBJ1-1|15|many|NA|TRBV12-3/TRBV12-4
CASSAKGAWGTEAFF
TGTGCCAGCAGCGCTAAAGGGGCTTGGGGCACTGAAGCTTTCTTT
>TRBJ1-5|13|many|NA|TRBV27
CASRGVGSQPQHF
TGTGCCAGCCGAGGGGTGGGGAGTCAGCCCCAGCATTTT
>TRBJ2-3|15|few|TRBD1|TRBV11-2
CASSLGGRQGDTQYF
TGTGCCAGCAGCTTAGGGGGCAGACAGGGGGATACGCAGTATTTT
>TRBJ2-5|15|NA|TRBD1|TRBV9
CASSARDREGETQYF
TGTGCCAGCAGCGCGAGGGACAGGGAGGGGGAGACCCAGTACTTC
>TRBJ1-2|13|many|NA|TRBV3-1
CASSQAIDYGYTF
TGTGCCAGCAGCCAAGCCATCGACTATGGCTACACCTTC
>TRBJ2-3|15|many|TRBD2|TRBV30
CAWSKGGGQTDTQYF
TGTGCCTGGTCCAAGGGCGGGGGGCAAACAGATACGCAGTATTTT
>TRBJ1-5|16|few|NA|TRBV12-3/TRBV12-4
CASSHMRGSGNQPQHF
TGTGCCAGCAGCCACATGAGGGGGTCGGGGAATCAGCCCCAGCATTTT
>TRBJ1-2|15|NA|NA|TRBV6-1
CASIFSPGLFYGYTF
TGTGCCAGCATTTTCTCCCCGGGACTCTTCTATGGCTACACCTTC
>TRBJ2-7|15|many|NA|TRBV5-1
CASSLEPLSSYEQYF
TGCGCCAGCAGCTTGGAACCCCTGAGCTCCTACGAGCAGTACTTC
>TRBJ2-7|14|many|TRBD1|TRBV4-3
CASSLYRGADEQYF
TGCGCCAGCAGCCTTTACAGGGGGGCTGACGAGCAGTACTTC
>TRBJ1-2|19|NA|TRBD1|TRBV27
CASSHYKRDRARSNYGYTF
TGTGCCAGCAGTCACTACAAAAGGGACAGGGCCCGATCTAACTATGGCTACACCTTC
>TRBJ2-7|14|many|NA|TRBV20-1
CSAFSQGGTYEQYF
TGCAGTGCTTTCTCCCAGGGGGGAACCTACGAGCAGTACTTC
>TRBJ2-2|15|NA|TRBD1|TRBV6-2/TRBV6-3
CASSSLGTGDGELFF
TGTGCCAGCAGTTCTCTAGGGACAGGGGACGGGGAGCTGTTTTTT
>TRBJ1-4|11|few|NA|TRBV30
CAWSDWEKLFF
TGTGCCTGGAGTGATTGGGAAAAACTGTTTTTT